Listed below are T cell receptor beta chains from one sample, sequenced in a study of T cells after somatic rescue of genetic block. The table came from immunoSEQ multiplex PCR; TCRdb's copy has only in-frame clones and leaves some out. The sample shows over 95,000 clones, over 80% of them seen only once. The source material was peripheral blood mononuclear cells (PBMCs). The receptors originated from a woman aged 18-29 years. Both conserved end residues are part of each CDR3. Fields, in order: D gene, J gene, V gene, clone size, CDR3 DNA, CDR3 protein. A D gene is named only where the DNA matches it firmly. Some rows have no size entry. The others give once, few or many, or a class for an expanded clone.

D: TRBD2; J: TRBJ2-1; V: TRBV7-8; size: once; DNA: TGTGCCAGCAGCGGGTTCCCCGGGACTAGCCCCCACAATGAGCAGTTCTTC; CDR3: CASSGFPGTSPHNEQFF
D: TRBD1; J: TRBJ1-2; V: TRBV29-1; size: -; DNA: TGCAGCGTTGGACGGGGACAGTCAACCTCCTATGGCTACACCTTC; CDR3: CSVGRGQSTSYGYTF
D: -; J: TRBJ2-2; V: TRBV7-9; size: -; DNA: TGTGCCAGCAGCCTCCTGACACCAGCGAACACCGGGGAGCTGTTTTTT; CDR3: CASSLLTPANTGELFF
D: TRBD1; J: TRBJ1-3; V: TRBV29-1; size: -; DNA: TGCAGCGTTGATGTGGGACAGGGGACTGGAAACACCATATATTTT; CDR3: CSVDVGQGTGNTIYF
D: TRBD1; J: TRBJ2-7; V: TRBV28; size: -; DNA: TGTGCCAGCAGTTTAATCACACAGGGGAACTACGAGCAGTACTTC; CDR3: CASSLITQGNYEQYF
D: -; J: TRBJ2-4; V: TRBV29-1; size: -; DNA: TGCAGCGTTGAAAGGGTGGGTGACATTCAGTACTTC; CDR3: CSVERVGDIQYF
D: -; J: TRBJ1-4; V: TRBV19; size: -; DNA: TGTGCCAGTAGCGTAGACAGGAATGAAAAACTGTTTTTT; CDR3: CASSVDRNEKLFF
D: -; J: TRBJ1-2; V: TRBV4-3; size: -; DNA: TGCGCCAGCAGCCAAGGCGGGGTCTTACAGGGCTACACCTTC; CDR3: CASSQGGVLQGYTF
D: -; J: TRBJ2-2; V: TRBV7-3; size: -; DNA: TGTGCCAGCAGCCCCGACCCTGGCGGGGAGCTGTTTTTT; CDR3: CASSPDPGGELFF
D: -; J: TRBJ1-1; V: TRBV9; size: -; DNA: TGTGCCAGCAGCGTAGGAACCTGGGGCACTGAAGCTTTCTTT; CDR3: CASSVGTWGTEAFF
D: TRBD1; J: TRBJ1-6; V: TRBV5-1; size: once; DNA: TGCGCCAGCAGCTTGGATTCGACAGGGGGCTTTACGAGAAATTCACCCCTCCACTTT; CDR3: CASSLDSTGGFTRNSPLHF
D: -; J: TRBJ2-1; V: TRBV7-9; size: -; DNA: TGTGCCAGCAGCTTCCCCGGGGGAGGGGGCAATGAGCAGTTCTTC; CDR3: CASSFPGGGGNEQFF
D: -; J: TRBJ2-7; V: TRBV2; size: -; DNA: TGTGCCAGCAGTCCCCGACAGGTTATCCACGAGCAGTACTTC; CDR3: CASSPRQVIHEQYF
D: -; J: TRBJ1-2; V: TRBV28; size: -; DNA: TGTGCCAGCAGTTTATCCGCGGGGGGCTATGGCTACACCTTC; CDR3: CASSLSAGGYGYTF
D: -; J: TRBJ1-1; V: TRBV5-1; size: -; DNA: TGCGCCAGCAGCTTAAGGGACACCGGTATGTCTAGGGGCTTGAACACTGAAGCTTTCTTT; CDR3: CASSLRDTGMSRGLNTEAFF
D: -; J: TRBJ1-3; V: TRBV28; size: -; DNA: TGTGCCAGCAGGTGGGGGGACGGAAACACCATATATTTT; CDR3: CASRWGDGNTIYF
D: -; J: TRBJ1-2; V: TRBV11-1; size: -; DNA: TGTGCCAGCAGCTTACGGGGGAGCTATGGCTACACCTTC; CDR3: CASSLRGSYGYTF
D: -; J: TRBJ1-1; V: TRBV5-1; size: -; DNA: TGCGCCAGCAGCTTGACAGGGATGGTAGAAACTGAAGCTTTCTTT; CDR3: CASSLTGMVETEAFF
D: -; J: TRBJ1-6; V: TRBV5-6; size: -; DNA: TGTGCCAGCAGCCTGCACGAGGGCACCTATAATTCACCCCTCCACTTT; CDR3: CASSLHEGTYNSPLHF
D: -; J: TRBJ1-1; V: TRBV28; size: -; DNA: TGTGCCAGCAGTTTATTTCGGTCAGCCAACACTGAAGCTTTCTTT; CDR3: CASSLFRSANTEAFF
D: -; J: TRBJ2-1; V: TRBV11-3; size: -; DNA: TGTGCCAGCAGCCCTAGCTCCTACAATGAGCAGTTCTTC; CDR3: CASSPSSYNEQFF
D: TRBD1; J: TRBJ1-4; V: TRBV15; size: -; DNA: TGTGCCACCAGCAGAGAAAGACAGGGGTATGAAAAACTGTTTTTT; CDR3: CATSRERQGYEKLFF
D: TRBD1; J: TRBJ2-7; V: TRBV4-2; size: -; DNA: TGTGCCAGCAGCCAAGCCTGGGGGCAGGGGGTTTCCTACGAGCAGTACTTC; CDR3: CASSQAWGQGVSYEQYF
D: -; J: TRBJ1-3; V: TRBV5-4; size: -; DNA: TGTGCCAGCAGCTTGGATCTGGGTGTGGGCTCTGGAAACACCATATATTTT; CDR3: CASSLDLGVGSGNTIYF
D: -; J: TRBJ2-5; V: TRBV19; size: -; DNA: TGTGCCAGTAGTACTAGGGGAGAGACCCAGTACTTC; CDR3: CASSTRGETQYF
D: -; J: TRBJ2-5; V: TRBV4-1; size: once; DNA: TGCGCCAGCAGCCGCCCTCGGGCTAGCGAAGAGACCCAGTACTTC; CDR3: CASSRPRASEETQYF
D: -; J: TRBJ1-5; V: TRBV7-9; size: -; DNA: TGTGCCAGCAGCTTAGGAGGGACCAATCAGCCCCAGCATTTT; CDR3: CASSLGGTNQPQHF
D: TRBD1; J: TRBJ1-2; V: TRBV6-6; size: -; DNA: TGTGCCAGCAGTTACTCAGGGGTGACAGGGGAAAATGGCTACACCTTC; CDR3: CASSYSGVTGENGYTF
D: -; J: TRBJ2-5; V: TRBV11-3; size: -; DNA: TGTGCCAGCAGCTTAGATACGGAGTACCAAGAGACCCAGTACTTC; CDR3: CASSLDTEYQETQYF
D: -; J: TRBJ1-5; V: TRBV19; size: -; DNA: TGTGCCAGTAGTATAAGACGCCATAGCAATCAGCCCCAGCATTTT; CDR3: CASSIRRHSNQPQHF
D: -; J: TRBJ2-2; V: TRBV7-8; size: -; DNA: TGTGCCAGCAAGTGGCCGAACACCGGGGAGCTGTTTTTT; CDR3: CASKWPNTGELFF
D: -; J: TRBJ2-2; V: TRBV6-5; size: -; DNA: TGTGCCAGCAGCCTATATGGCAACTTGGGGGAGCTGTTTTTT; CDR3: CASSLYGNLGELFF
D: -; J: TRBJ1-3; V: TRBV5-1; size: -; DNA: TGCGCCAGCAGACCTGGGACAACTGGAAACACCATATATTTT; CDR3: CASRPGTTGNTIYF
D: -; J: TRBJ1-2; V: TRBV25-1; size: -; DNA: TGTGCCAGCAGTGAATCTCAGTATACGGGAGGCTACACCTTC; CDR3: CASSESQYTGGYTF
D: -; J: TRBJ1-4; V: TRBV2; size: -; DNA: TGTGCCAGCAGTGGTGGGGACCGCGGAAAAACTCTGTTTTTT; CDR3: CASSGGDRGKTLFF
D: -; J: TRBJ1-1; V: TRBV6-5; size: -; DNA: TGTGCCACCACACTACTTTCGGGGGTTGAGACTGAAGCTTTCTTT; CDR3: CATTLLSGVETEAFF
D: -; J: TRBJ2-1; V: TRBV5-1; size: -; DNA: TGCGCCAGCAGCTTGGCCCCGGGAAGGAATGAGCAGTTCTTC; CDR3: CASSLAPGRNEQFF
D: TRBD2; J: TRBJ2-6; V: TRBV7-9; size: -; DNA: TGTGCCAGCACCTTAGCGGGTCCTGGGGCCAACGTCCTGACTTTC; CDR3: CASTLAGPGANVLTF
D: TRBD1; J: TRBJ1-6; V: TRBV13; size: -; DNA: TGTGCCAGCAGCCTTCGGACAGGACTAAGGGGACCCCTCCACTTT; CDR3: CASSLRTGLRGPLHF
D: -; J: TRBJ2-7; V: TRBV5-1; size: -; DNA: TGCGCCAGCAGTCCCCAGGGGTCCGAGCAGTACTTC; CDR3: CASSPQGSEQYF
D: TRBD1; J: TRBJ2-1; V: TRBV27; size: -; DNA: TGTGCCAGCAGAGGGGGGGACAGGGGCCCCAATGAGCAGTTCTTC; CDR3: CASRGGDRGPNEQFF
D: -; J: TRBJ2-3; V: TRBV6-5; size: -; DNA: TGTGCCAGCAGTCCCTTTATTGACACAGATACGCAGTATTTT; CDR3: CASSPFIDTDTQYF
D: -; J: TRBJ2-1; V: TRBV10-1; size: -; DNA: TGCGCCAGCAGTTACTATAAAGGCCGTAGCTCCTACAATGAGCAGTTCTTC; CDR3: CASSYYKGRSSYNEQFF
D: TRBD2; J: TRBJ2-1; V: TRBV11-3; size: few; DNA: TGTGCCAGCAGCCGTGCGGGGGGTGAGCAGTTCTTC; CDR3: CASSRAGGEQFF
D: TRBD2; J: TRBJ2-1; V: TRBV6-5; size: -; DNA: TGTGCCAGCAGTTCCGAACTAGCGGGGGGGCCGGATGAGCAGTTCTTC; CDR3: CASSSELAGGPDEQFF
D: -; J: TRBJ2-3; V: TRBV29-1; size: -; DNA: TGCAGCGGCTTAAGGGACGGCACAGATACGCAGTATTTT; CDR3: CSGLRDGTDTQYF
D: -; J: TRBJ2-6; V: TRBV5-6; size: -; DNA: TGTGCCAGCAGCCTGATGGCAGGGATTGGGGCCAACGTCCTGACTTTC; CDR3: CASSLMAGIGANVLTF
D: -; J: TRBJ2-4; V: TRBV11-1; size: once; DNA: TGTGCCAGCGGAGTCCAGGACAAAAACATTCAGTACTTC; CDR3: CASGVQDKNIQYF
D: TRBD1; J: TRBJ2-7; V: TRBV7-8; size: -; DNA: TGTGCCAGCAGCAGACAGGGGGGGCGGGAGCAGTACTTC; CDR3: CASSRQGGREQYF
D: -; J: TRBJ2-1; V: TRBV5-4; size: -; DNA: TGTGCCAGCAGCGCGGGTAGGGGCAGGGCAAGACGTGAGCAGTTCTTC; CDR3: CASSAGRGRARREQFF
D: -; J: TRBJ2-7; V: TRBV19; size: -; DNA: TGTGCCAGTAGTATAGGGCAGACCGCGAACGAGCAGTACTTC; CDR3: CASSIGQTANEQYF
D: -; J: TRBJ1-3; V: TRBV9; size: once; DNA: TGTGCCAGCAGCCCCCGAGACAGCACTTACCACTCTCTGACTGGAAACACCATATATTTT; CDR3: CASSPRDSTYHSLTGNTIYF
D: -; J: TRBJ2-1; V: TRBV5-3; size: -; DNA: TGTGCCAGAAGCTTGGGTGTCAGCCGGGTCTACAATGAGCAGTTCTTC; CDR3: CARSLGVSRVYNEQFF
D: -; J: TRBJ1-5; V: TRBV7-9; size: -; DNA: TGTGCCAGCAGCACCTCGGGTTATCAGCCCCAGCATTTT; CDR3: CASSTSGYQPQHF
D: TRBD2; J: TRBJ2-5; V: TRBV7-3; size: few; DNA: TGTGCCAGCAGCCTCAGCGGGGGGGAGACCCAGTACTTC; CDR3: CASSLSGGETQYF
D: -; J: TRBJ1-5; V: TRBV6-1; size: -; DNA: TGTGCCAGCAGTTCGGGGTGGGGGAATCAGCCCCAGCATTTT; CDR3: CASSSGWGNQPQHF
D: -; J: TRBJ1-1; V: TRBV5-4; size: -; DNA: TGTGCCAGCAGCTTGGAAACAGAGAACACTGAAGCTTTCTTT; CDR3: CASSLETENTEAFF
D: -; J: TRBJ1-2; V: TRBV10-3; size: -; DNA: TGTGCCATCAGGAAACAGGGACAAGACTATGGCTACACCTTC; CDR3: CAIRKQGQDYGYTF
D: -; J: TRBJ2-7; V: TRBV30; size: -; DNA: TGTGCCTGGAGCAGGGGCTACGAGCAGTACTTC; CDR3: CAWSRGYEQYF